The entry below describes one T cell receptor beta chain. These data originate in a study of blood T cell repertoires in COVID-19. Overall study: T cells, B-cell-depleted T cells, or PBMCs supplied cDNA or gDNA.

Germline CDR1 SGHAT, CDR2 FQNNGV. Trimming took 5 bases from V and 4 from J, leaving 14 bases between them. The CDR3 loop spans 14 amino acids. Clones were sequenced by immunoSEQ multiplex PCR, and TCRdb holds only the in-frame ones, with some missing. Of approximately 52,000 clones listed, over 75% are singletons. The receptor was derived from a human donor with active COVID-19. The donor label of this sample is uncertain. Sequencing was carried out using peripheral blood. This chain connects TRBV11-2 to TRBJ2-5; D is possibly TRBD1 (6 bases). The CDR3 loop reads CASSRTGSGETQYF. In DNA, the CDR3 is TGTGCCAGCAGCCGAACAGGGAGCGGAGAGACCCAGTACTTC.